This T cell receptor beta chain was captured in a study of blood T cell repertoires in COVID-19. On the study more broadly: Donors in the United States, Italy and Spain gave samples during acute or convalescent COVID-19. PBMCs, B-cell-depleted T cells, or T cells were the source of the cDNA or gDNA that made up the material.

Methods used by the authors: Scientists estimated how many nucleated cells there were by amplifying reference gene primers. Data came from immunoSEQ multiplex PCR; TCRdb stores just in-frame clones and leaves some out. D and trimming come from the DNA, and the V and J calls and clone size come from that table. The sample yields 85,000 to 95,000 clones, around 86% seen once. As regards this clone: An end of the junction differs from the germline gene, which may be a read error.

Sequenced input: peripheral blood. This clonotype was sampled from a woman at least 80 years old with acute or convalescent COVID-19.

The CDR3 coding sequence is TGTGCCAGCAGCTTAGGGACTAGCGGGAATGCTGGCCCGCTCTTC. Its protein is CASSLGTSGNAGPLF. The genes are TRBV7-8 and TRBJ2-1; 12 bases map to TRBD2. The germline V gene has CDR1 SGHVS and CDR2 FQNEAQ. The CDR3 totals 15 residues.